The clone carrying this TCR beta chain occurred a few times. TCRdb keeps only in-frame clones here, not all; method: immunoSEQ multiplex PCR. This table has about 680,000 clones, roughly 73% appearing once. The record originates from a study of shared clonotypes between healthy human individuals. The sequencing input was memory CD4+ T cells sorted from blood. Documented subset: CD45RA-negative fraction. The clonotype originates from a young woman in good health.

The CDR3 region is CASSLRVQTQYF. The CDR3, as DNA: TGTGCCAGCAGCTTACGGGTGCAGACCCAGTACTTC. The gene calls are TRBV7-9 and TRBJ2-5, with unresolved D. V lost 2 bases and J 6 bases, leaving 7 bases between the germline ends. This CDR3 comprises 12 residues. CDR1 and CDR2 from the germline V gene are SEHNR and FQNEAQ (reference sequence).